These 24 T cell receptor beta chains originate from one sample sequenced in a study of cytomegalovirus exposure and HLA in healthy donors. PCR involved 60 Vbeta and 13 Jbeta primers. This table comes from immunoSEQ multiplex PCR, and its TCRdb copy is limited to in-frame clones, with some not included. The repertoire holds more than 150,000 clones, around 80% seen once, with about 1.5% in the top ten. Sequencing input: PBMCs. Receptor source: a young man in good health and CMV-seronegative.

CDR3 in DNA: TGCGCCAGCAGCCAAGGACAGGGAAGGGCCGGGGAGCTGTTTTTT. This encodes CASSQGQGRAGELFF. The chain joins TRBV5-1 to TRBJ2-2, with 8 bases that match TRBD1. Germline CDR1 is SGHRS and CDR2 is YFSETQ. V lost 4 bases, J lost 6 bases, and 8 bases stayed unmatched. The CDR3 sequence is 15 residues long. Filled out from reference TRBV5-1 and TRBJ2-2, the complete variable domain reads KAGVTQTPRYLIKTRGQQVTLSCSPISGHRSVSWYQQTPGQGLQFLFEYFSETQRNKGNFPGRFSGRQFSNSRSEMNVSTLELGDSALYLCASSQGQGRAGELFFGEGSRLTVL.

The chain uses TRBV30 and TRBJ1-2, with 9 bases matching TRBD1. CDR1 GTSNPN and CDR2 SVGIG come from the germline V gene (reference sequence). V trimming: 3 bases; J trimming: 7 bases; junction bases outside the gene matches: 12. The CDR3 is 15 residues long. The CDR3 protein is CAWSASTGGRGGYTF. In nucleotides, the CDR3 is TGTGCCTGGAGCGCCTCGACAGGGGGACGAGGTGGCTACACCTTC. Full variable domain (remainder filled in from reference TRBV30 and TRBJ1-2): SQTIHQWPATLVQPVGSPLSLECTVEGTSNPNLYWYRQAAGRGLQLLFYSVGIGQISSEVPQNLSASRPQDRQFILSSKKLLLSDSGFYLCAWSASTGGRGGYTFGSGTRLTVV.

The chain links TRBV28 to TRBJ1-2; TRBD1 is a possible D gene (5 bases). Trimming took off 3 bases at V and 3 bases at J, with 17 bases between the two ends. Germline loops: CDR1 MDHEN, CDR2 SYDVKM. This CDR3 comprises 16 residues. CDR3 region: CASSFPAAREDYGYTF. In DNA, the CDR3 is TGTGCCAGCAGTTTCCCGGCGGCCAGGGAGGACTATGGCTACACCTTC.

V is TRBV30 and J is TRBJ1-2; TRBD1 matches 8 bases. V lost 1 base, J lost 8 bases, and 6 bases stayed unmatched. Germline loops: CDR1 GTSNPN, CDR2 SVGIG (reference sequence). The CDR3 is 13 amino acids. CDR3 protein: CAWSGQGSHGYTF. The CDR3 DNA sequence: TGTGCCTGGAGTGGACAGGGGAGTCACGGCTACACCTTC. Combining the CDR3 with reference TRBV30 and TRBJ1-2 gives the whole variable domain SQTIHQWPATLVQPVGSPLSLECTVEGTSNPNLYWYRQAAGRGLQLLFYSVGIGQISSEVPQNLSASRPQDRQFILSSKKLLLSDSGFYLCAWSGQGSHGYTFGSGTRLTVV.

The gene calls are TRBV28 and TRBJ1-2; weak D call: TRBD1 (5 bases). V lost 5 bases and J lost 4, with 11 bases in between. There are 13 residues in the CDR3. CDR1 and CDR2 from the germline V gene are MDHEN and SYDVKM. CDR3 amino acids: CASSGGGIYGYTF. CDR3 DNA sequence: TGTGCCAGCAGTGGCGGGGGGATCTATGGCTACACCTTC.

The V and J genes are TRBV28 and TRBJ2-7; weak D call: TRBD2 (6 bases). The CDR3 has 14 residues. Germline CDR1 and CDR2: MDHEN and SYDVKM. The V and J ends lost 2 bases and 2 bases respectively, with 10 bases between them. The CDR3 is CASSLRLATYEQYF. The DNA for the CDR3 is TGTGCCAGCAGTTTACGGCTAGCGACCTACGAGCAGTACTTC.

The genes are TRBV19 and TRBJ2-2, with D uncertain. Germline CDR1 and CDR2: LNHDA and SQIVND (reference sequence). V lost 7 bases and J lost 6, with 6 bases in between. The CDR3 runs to 11 residues. This CDR3 reads CASTSAGELFF. In nucleotides, the CDR3 is TGTGCCAGTACCTCTGCCGGGGAGCTGTTTTTT. Full variable domain (remainder filled in from reference TRBV19 and TRBJ2-2): DGGITQSPKYLFRKEGQNVTLSCEQNLNHDAMYWYRQDPGQGLRLIYYSQIVNDFQKGDIAEGYSVSREKKESFPLTVTSAQKNPTAFYLCASTSAGELFFGEGSRLTVL.

The J gene is TRBJ1-1, the V gene TRBV4-1; TRBD1 aligns across 7 bases. The V gene's germline CDR1 is MGHRA and CDR2 YSYEKL. This CDR3 region has 14 residues. Germline trimming cut 3 bases from V and 6 bases from J; bases unmatched to any gene: 7. The CDR3 bases are TGCGCCAGCAGCCACCACAGGGGTATGGCTGAAGCTTTCTTT. As protein: CASSHHRGMAEAFF.

This clone was found many times. The chain has TRBV28 and TRBJ2-3; 7 bases are shared with TRBD2. The CDR3 covers 14 residues. Germline CDR1 MDHEN, CDR2 SYDVKM. Trimming removed 5 bases from V and 2 bases from J; junction bases left unmatched: 4. The CDR3 loop reads CASSGDYPTDTQYF. In DNA, the CDR3 is TGTGCCAGCAGTGGGGACTACCCCACAGATACGCAGTATTTT.

Only a few counts were recorded for this clone. The V gene is TRBV30, the J gene TRBJ1-1; D unresolved. Trimming took off 4 bases at V and 6 bases at J, with 15 bases between the two ends. This CDR3 contains 13 residues. Per germline, CDR1 GTSNPN and CDR2 SVGIG (reference sequence). The CDR3 DNA reads TGTGCCTGGACCCGCACGGGTAGCCCTGAAGCTTTCTTT. The encoded protein is CAWTRTGSPEAFF. The variable domain in full, with the rest retrieved from reference TRBV30 and TRBJ1-1, is SQTIHQWPATLVQPVGSPLSLECTVEGTSNPNLYWYRQAAGRGLQLLFYSVGIGQISSEVPQNLSASRPQDRQFILSSKKLLLSDSGFYLCAWTRTGSPEAFFGQGTRLTVV.

This chain's CDR3 is CASHVAGGFLQETQYF. CDR3 coding DNA: TGTGCCAGCCACGTAGCGGGGGGGTTCCTTCAAGAGACCCAGTACTTC. J is TRBJ2-5 and V is TRBV27, with TRBD2 matching over 11 bases. This CDR3 is 16 amino acids long. CDR1 MNHEY and CDR2 SMNVEV come from the germline V gene (reference sequence). V trimming: 8 bases; J trimming: 2 bases; junction bases outside the gene matches: 10.

This clone was seen a single time. The chain uses TRBV28 and TRBJ1-2; 7 nucleotides align to TRBD1. CDR3 size: 14 residues. J lost 4 bases, V lost 4 bases, and 6 bases had no gene match. Germline loops: CDR1 MDHEN, CDR2 SYDVKM. Written as DNA, the CDR3 is TGTGCCAGCAGTTGGGTGGACAGGTTCTATGGCTACACCTTC. Translating it yields CASSWVDRFYGYTF.

V is TRBV5-4 and J is TRBJ1-4; possibly TRBD1 for D (5 bases). This CDR3 spans 14 amino acids. The germline gives CDR1 SGHNT, CDR2 YYREEE (reference sequence). V dropped 1 base and J dropped 5 bases, with 9 bases sitting between them. This CDR3 reads CASSLWGVNEKLFF. The CDR3 nucleotides read TGTGCCAGCAGCTTGTGGGGGGTGAATGAAAAACTGTTTTTT.

The genes are TRBV30 and TRBJ1-5; perhaps TRBD1 as D (6 bases). CDR3 size: 16 residues. Germline CDR1 GTSNPN, CDR2 SVGIG (reference sequence). V was cut by 1 base and J by 4 bases, with 17 bases left in between. The CDR3 here is CAWSARGRGFNQPQHF. The CDR3 DNA is TGTGCCTGGAGTGCCCGTGGCAGGGGATTTAATCAGCCCCAGCATTTT.

This chain connects TRBV13 to TRBJ2-3; 8 bases align to TRBD2. CDR1 PRHDT and CDR2 FYEKMQ come from the germline V gene (reference sequence). The CDR3 sequence is 16 residues long. V was pared by 3 bases and J by 3 bases, with 8 bases of the junction left unmatched. In nucleotides, the CDR3 is TGTGCCAGCAGCTTCGGGGGGGGCGGCAGAACAGATACGCAGTATTTT. Encoded protein: CASSFGGGGRTDTQYF.

This clone was counted a single time. This sequence joins TRBV9 and TRBJ1-2; 8 nucleotides match TRBD1. From germline, CDR1 is SGDLS and CDR2 YYNGEE. This CDR3 region has 17 residues. V was clipped by 0 bases and J by 2 bases; unmatched bases: 9. CDR3 nucleotides: TGTGCCAGCAGCGTAGGTGGAACCCCAGGGGGCAACTATGGCTACACCTTC. Protein sequence: CASSVGGTPGGNYGYTF.

The chain is built from TRBV5-1 and TRBJ2-2; TRBD1 aligns across 10 bases. Germline V lookup: CDR1 SGHRS, CDR2 YFSETQ. V lost 3 bases and J lost 3; bases outside the gene matches: 2. This CDR3 spans 15 amino acids. CDR3 residues: CASSSGQGDTGELFF. CDR3 DNA sequence: TGCGCCAGCAGCTCTGGACAGGGGGACACCGGGGAGCTGTTTTTT.

This clone was seen a few times. The V and J genes are TRBV27 and TRBJ2-6, with D uncertain. This CDR3 has 14 amino acids. Trimming removed 4 bases from V and 2 bases from J, with 6 bases in between. The germline V gene encodes CDR1 MNHEY and CDR2 SMNVEV (reference sequence). For the CDR3, the DNA is TGTGCCAGCAGTTCCACTGCTGGGGCCAACGTCCTGACTTTC. The encoded protein is CASSSTAGANVLTF.

The genes are TRBV18 and TRBJ1-1; D perhaps matches TRBD1 (5 bases). Germline assignment: CDR1 KGHSH and CDR2 LQKENI. With 3 bases removed from V and 1 base from J, the gap between germline ends came to 6 bases. The CDR3 covers 13 residues. The CDR3 DNA is TGTGCCAGCTCACCCCAGGGGAACACTGAAGCTTTCTTT. This translates into CASSPQGNTEAFF.

The chain is built from TRBV6-4 and TRBJ2-7, with a weak D call TRBD2 (7 bases). CDR3 length: 13 residues. Germline V gene lookup returns CDR1 MRHNA and CDR2 SNTAGT. V lost 8 bases to trimming and J lost 5 bases, with 16 bases between them. CDR3 nucleotide sequence: TGTGCCAGCGGAACTTGGGGGGGCCACGAGCAGTACTTC. This translates into CASGTWGGHEQYF.

The rearrangement uses TRBV30 and TRBJ1-5; 7 bases agree with TRBD1. The V and J ends lost 3 bases and 1 base, in that order; junction bases with no gene match: 6. The CDR3 covers 15 residues. In germline, CDR1 is GTSNPN, CDR2 SVGIG (reference sequence). CDR3 protein: CAWSEGARSNQPQHF. The CDR3 DNA sequence: TGTGCCTGGAGCGAGGGGGCAAGGAGCAATCAGCCCCAGCATTTT.

The chain joins TRBV5-8 to TRBJ2-1; TRBD2 matches at 8 bases. The CDR3 is 13 residues long. V dropped 4 bases and J dropped 7; count of bases not matched to a gene: 4. CDR1 is SGHTS, CDR2 YDEGEE, per germline. DNA of the CDR3: TGTGCCAGCAGCCGTCTAGCGGGTAATGAGCAGTTCTTC. Translated: CASSRLAGNEQFF.

The rearrangement links TRBV29-1 to TRBJ2-7; D unresolved. The CDR3 length is 13 residues. The V end lost 0 bases, the J end lost 3 bases, and 9 bases lay between the germline ends. In germline, CDR1 is SQVTM, CDR2 ANQGSEA. The CDR3 here is CSVEDGALYEQYF. CDR3 DNA sequence: TGCAGCGTTGAAGACGGTGCGCTCTACGAGCAGTACTTC.

The rearrangement joins TRBV7-8 to TRBJ1-5; 7 bases align to TRBD1. V lost 5 bases, J lost 7 bases, and 8 bases stayed unmatched. The CDR3 covers 14 residues. CDR1 is SGHVS and CDR2 is FQNEAQ in the germline V gene. The CDR3: CASSRTGSGQPQHF. In DNA form, the CDR3 reads TGTGCCAGCAGCCGGACAGGATCGGGCCAGCCCCAGCATTTT.